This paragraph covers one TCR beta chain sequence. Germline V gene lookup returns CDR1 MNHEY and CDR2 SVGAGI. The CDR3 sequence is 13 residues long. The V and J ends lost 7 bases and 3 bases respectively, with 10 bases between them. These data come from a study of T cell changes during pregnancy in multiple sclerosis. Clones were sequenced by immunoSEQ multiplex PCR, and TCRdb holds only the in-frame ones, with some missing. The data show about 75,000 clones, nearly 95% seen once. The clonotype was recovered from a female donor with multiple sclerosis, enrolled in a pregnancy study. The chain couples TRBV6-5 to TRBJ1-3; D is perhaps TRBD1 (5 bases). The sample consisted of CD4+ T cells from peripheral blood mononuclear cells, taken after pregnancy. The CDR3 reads CASNRRYGNTIYF. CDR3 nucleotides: TGTGCCAGCAACAGGCGTTATGGAAACACCATATATTTT.